A selection of T cell receptor beta chains follows, all from one sample in a study of shared clonotypes between healthy human individuals. The method was immunoSEQ multiplex PCR; TCRdb's version includes in-frame clones alone and lacks a portion of them. The sample lists 850,000 to 1,200,000 clones, around 76% occurring once. The sample comprised memory CD4+ T cells sorted from blood. The source is a man younger than 35 in good health. Each CDR3 is given with its conserved first and last residue. D genes are given only for firm matches. Only some rows state a clone size, as once, few, many or a class for expanded clones.

D	J	V	length	size	DNA	CDR3
.	TRBJ2-1	TRBV18	12	few	TGTGCCAGCTCACCACAGGTTACAGAGCAGTTCTTC	CASSPQVTEQFF
.	TRBJ2-7	TRBV10-3	12	.	TGTGCCATCAGTGAATCGAAGTACGAGCAGTACTTC	CAISESKYEQYF
.	TRBJ1-2	TRBV7-8	16	.	TGTGCCAGCAGCTTAGGTCGGAAAGACCTTAACTATGGCTACACCTTC	CASSLGRKDLNYGYTF
.	TRBJ1-5	TRBV30	14	.	TGTGCCTGGAGTGTGTCGCAAAACAATCAGCCCCAGCATTTT	CAWSVSQNNQPQHF
.	TRBJ1-5	TRBV30	14	.	TGTGCCTGGAGTGCCCTCGGGAGGGAACAGCCCCAGCATTTT	CAWSALGREQPQHF
TRBD1	TRBJ1-5	TRBV30	16	.	TGTGCCTGGCAAAGGGGGGGACAGGGGATGAATCAGCCCCAGCATTTT	CAWQRGGQGMNQPQHF
.	TRBJ2-7	TRBV30	14	.	TGTGCCTGGAATTTAGACAGGAGCTCCTACGAGCAGTACTTC	CAWNLDRSSYEQYF
.	TRBJ1-1	TRBV7-8	15	.	TGTGCCAGCAGCTTAGGAAAGCAGACGAACACTGAAGCTTTCTTT	CASSLGKQTNTEAFF
.	TRBJ1-4	TRBV5-5	14	.	TGTGCCAGCAGCTGGGCCTCGGATAATGAAAAACTGTTTTTT	CASSWASDNEKLFF
TRBD1	TRBJ1-2	TRBV28	16	.	TGTGCCAGCACCCCCTTGCCGCGACAGGGCCCGGCGGGCTACACCTTC	CASTPLPRQGPAGYTF
.	TRBJ1-3	TRBV6-6	15	.	TGTGCCAGCAGTTACTATCCGAGCTCTGGAAACACCATATATTTT	CASSYYPSSGNTIYF
TRBD2	TRBJ2-1	TRBV7-2	16	.	TGTGCCAGCAGCCCACGACTAGCGGGTAGTAGCAATGAGCAGTTCTTC	CASSPRLAGSSNEQFF
TRBD2	TRBJ2-3	TRBV5-4	17	.	TGTGCCAGCAGCCCCCCCACTAGCGGCCCTTGGGGAGATACGCAGTATTTT	CASSPPTSGPWGDTQYF
.	TRBJ1-2	TRBV5-4	12	.	TGTGCCAGCAGTTCCCCGCCGACAGGCTTTACCTTC	CASSSPPTGFTF
.	TRBJ1-3	TRBV9	14	.	TGTGCCAGCAGCGTAGGGCTTCCTGGAAACACCATATATTTT	CASSVGLPGNTIYF
.	TRBJ2-5	TRBV29-1	13	.	TGCAGCGTAGGGGGTGGCAGGCAAGAGACCCAGTACTTC	CSVGGGRQETQYF
TRBD2	TRBJ2-1	TRBV11-2	17	.	TGTGCCAGCAGCTTAACTTCCAGCGGGAGTATCTTGGATGAGCAGTTCTTC	CASSLTSSGSILDEQFF
.	TRBJ1-1	TRBV18	15	.	TGTGCCAGCTCACCTGTCACAGGGAAGAACACTGAAGCTTTCTTT	CASSPVTGKNTEAFF
.	TRBJ1-1	TRBV6-5	12	few	TGTGCCAGCAGCCCCGCGGGCCGTGAAGCTTTCTTT	CASSPAGREAFF
.	TRBJ2-2	TRBV30	11	few	TGTGCCTGGAGTATCACCGGGGAGCTGTTTTTT	CAWSITGELFF
TRBD2	TRBJ2-1	TRBV5-1	14	.	TGCGCCAGCAGCGATCCTAGCGGCAACAATGAGCAGTTCTTC	CASSDPSGNNEQFF
.	TRBJ2-7	TRBV18	14	.	TGTGCCAGCTCACCGATCGGGACGGACTACGAGCAGTACTTC	CASSPIGTDYEQYF
.	TRBJ2-3	TRBV19	19	.	TGTGCCAGTAGACCAAACATTATCCGCACACCTCTTAACACAGATACGCAGTATTTT	CASRPNIIRTPLNTDTQYF
.	TRBJ1-1	TRBV27	11	.	TGTGCCAGCAGTTTTCGGTCTGAAGCTTTCTTT	CASSFRSEAFF
TRBD1	TRBJ2-6	TRBV15	18	.	TGTGCCACCAGCGGGGGACAGGTTTTGCATTCTGGGGCCAACGTCCTGACTTTC	CATSGGQVLHSGANVLTF
TRBD1	TRBJ2-5	TRBV7-9	14	.	TGTGCCAGCAGCCGGGACAGGGCGTTTGAGACCCAGTACTTC	CASSRDRAFETQYF
.	TRBJ1-5	TRBV19	15	few	TGTGCCAGTAGTATAGTAACAGGGCGCAATCAGCCCCAGCATTTT	CASSIVTGRNQPQHF
.	TRBJ2-1	TRBV7-2	14	.	TGTGCCAGCCTCTCAGGCGGGACTCACAATGAGCAGTTCTTC	CASLSGGTHNEQFF
.	TRBJ1-3	TRBV27	14	.	TGTGCCAGCAGTAAGGGGCTCTCTGGAAACACCATATATTTT	CASSKGLSGNTIYF
TRBD1	TRBJ2-2	TRBV5-1	18	.	TGCGCCAGCAGCTTCCCCGGGGACAGGGCTTCCGACACCGGGGAGCTGTTTTTT	CASSFPGDRASDTGELFF
.	TRBJ1-2	TRBV28	12	many	TGTGCCAGCGGCAACAGGGAGAGCGGCTACACCTTC	CASGNRESGYTF
.	TRBJ2-3	TRBV11-2	17	.	TGTGCCAGCAGCTTGAGAGATACCTGGGGGTTCGCAGATACGCAGTATTTT	CASSLRDTWGFADTQYF
TRBD1	TRBJ2-7	TRBV6-1	14	.	TGTGCCAGCAGATGGACAGGAAGCTCCTACGAGCAGTACTTC	CASRWTGSSYEQYF
.	TRBJ2-7	TRBV7-2	15	.	TGTGCCAGCAGCCCCCGGTTAGGAGTTGCCCACGAGCAGTACTTC	CASSPRLGVAHEQYF
.	TRBJ1-1	TRBV6-5	12	.	TGTGCCAGCAAAAAGGCAGCGGGCGAAGCTTTCTTT	CASKKAAGEAFF
.	TRBJ1-4	TRBV7-8	14	.	TGTGCCAGCAGCTCCAGGGCCGCTAATGAAAAACTGTTTTTT	CASSSRAANEKLFF
.	TRBJ1-4	TRBV30	16	.	TGTGCCTGGAGTGTATTACAGGGAAGGACTAATGAAAAACTGTTTTTT	CAWSVLQGRTNEKLFF
.	TRBJ1-6	TRBV30	16	few	TGTGCCTGGAGTTCAACGGACGGGTCCGATAATTCACCCCTCCACTTT	CAWSSTDGSDNSPLHF
.	TRBJ2-7	TRBV2	13	.	TGTGCCAGCAGTGTACGATTTACCTACGAGCAGTACTTC	CASSVRFTYEQYF
TRBD1	TRBJ2-2	TRBV28	14	.	TGTGCCAGCATCATACAGGGGTCCTCCGGGGAGCTGTTTTTT	CASIIQGSSGELFF
.	TRBJ2-5	TRBV7-7	16	.	TGTGCTAGCGGCCGATGGGCTGACGGCCGCCAAGAGACCCAGTACTTC	CASGRWADGRQETQYF
.	TRBJ1-2	TRBV6-6	14	.	TGTGCCAGCAGTACGTCAGGGGTCTCTCAGGGCTACACCTTC	CASSTSGVSQGYTF
TRBD1	TRBJ1-2	TRBV4-1	15	.	TGCGCCAGCAGCCAAGGGGACAGACCTAACTATGGCTACACCTTC	CASSQGDRPNYGYTF
.	TRBJ1-4	TRBV10-3	12	.	TGTGCCATCAGCCCAAGCGGAGAAAAACTGTTTTTT	CAISPSGEKLFF
.	TRBJ1-2	TRBV5-8	12	.	TGTGCCAGCAGCGGGACCGGTTATCGCTACACCTTC	CASSGTGYRYTF
.	TRBJ1-2	TRBV7-2	12	.	TGTGCCAGCAGCTTCCCACGGAAAGGCTACACCTTC	CASSFPRKGYTF
.	TRBJ2-7	TRBV11-2	15	many	TGTGCCAGCAGCTTAGCCGCCGGAGAAGCCTACGAGCAGTACTTC	CASSLAAGEAYEQYF
.	TRBJ2-5	TRBV20-1	11	.	TGCAGTGCGAGATACCAAGAGACCCAGTACTTC	CSARYQETQYF
.	TRBJ1-5	TRBV6-5	13	.	TGTGCCAGCAGTTACGGAGGCAATCAGCCCCAGCATTTT	CASSYGGNQPQHF
.	TRBJ2-2	TRBV27	14	.	TGTGCCTCCAGGGCGGGCTGGGACACCGGGGAGCTGTTTTTT	CASRAGWDTGELFF
.	TRBJ2-1	TRBV11-2	13	few	TGTGCCAGCAGCTTAGGGCGCTACAATGAGCAGTTCTTC	CASSLGRYNEQFF
TRBD2	TRBJ2-1	TRBV7-9	15	.	TGTGCCAGCAGCTTAGCCCTAGCGGGGGGACAGGAGCAGTTCTTC	CASSLALAGGQEQFF
TRBD1	TRBJ1-1	TRBV28	14	.	TGTGCCAGCAGTTTGGCAGGGGGGGGTTGGCGAGCTTTCTTT	CASSLAGGGWRAFF
.	TRBJ2-7	TRBV7-2	14	.	TGTGCCAGCAGCCTGGTTGAGGGTGCCTACGAGCAGTACTTC	CASSLVEGAYEQYF